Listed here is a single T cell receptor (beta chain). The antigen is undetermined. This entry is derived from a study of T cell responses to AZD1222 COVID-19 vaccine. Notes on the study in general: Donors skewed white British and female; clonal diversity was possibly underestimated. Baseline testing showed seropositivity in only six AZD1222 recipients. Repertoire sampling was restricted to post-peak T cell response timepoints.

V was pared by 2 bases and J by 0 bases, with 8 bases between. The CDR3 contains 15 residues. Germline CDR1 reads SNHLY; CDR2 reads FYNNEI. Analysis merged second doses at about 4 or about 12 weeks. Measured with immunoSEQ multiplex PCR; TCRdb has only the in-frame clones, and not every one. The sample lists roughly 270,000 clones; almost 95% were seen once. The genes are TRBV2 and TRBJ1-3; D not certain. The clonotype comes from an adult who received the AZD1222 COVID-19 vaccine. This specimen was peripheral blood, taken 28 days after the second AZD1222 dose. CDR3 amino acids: CASSERARSGNTIYF. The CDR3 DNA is TGTGCCAGCAGTGAAAGGGCCCGCTCTGGAAACACCATATATTTT.